Below, 21 T cell receptor beta chains from the same sample are listed, as sequenced in a study of cytomegalovirus exposure and HLA in healthy donors. Amplification used 60 Vbeta primers and 13 Jbeta primers. The method was immunoSEQ multiplex PCR; TCRdb's version includes in-frame clones alone and lacks a portion of them. The sample lists roughly 36,000 clones, roughly 78% occurring once. What was sequenced was PBMCs. All receptors come from a male donor in good health and CMV-seronegative.

The chain couples TRBV11-2 to TRBJ1-2; D is perhaps TRBD1 (5 bases). CDR1 and CDR2 (germline): SGHAT, FQNNGV. This CDR3 comprises 12 residues. With 5 bases removed from V and 8 bases from J, the gap between germline ends came to 12 bases. The CDR3 loop is CASSETAGGYTF. Written as DNA, the CDR3 is TGTGCCAGCAGCGAGACAGCCGGGGGCTACACCTTC.

The rearrangement links TRBV4-3 to TRBJ2-7; 11 nucleotides match TRBD1. Germline V CDR1 and CDR2: LGHNA, YSLEER. V shed 0 bases, J shed 3 bases, and the junction held 4 bases outside the gene matches. This CDR3 is 16 amino acids long. CDR3 DNA sequence: TGCGCCAGCAGCCAAGATATGGGGACAGGGGGCTACGAGCAGTACTTC. This translates into CASSQDMGTGGYEQYF.

The chain couples TRBV11-2 to TRBJ2-5, with D maybe TRBD1 (5 bases). The germline V gene encodes CDR1 SGHAT and CDR2 FQNNGV. The CDR3 is 15 amino acids. Trimming shortened V by 0 bases and J by 5 bases, and 13 bases separated the two germline ends. The chain's CDR3 is CASSLDQGAWETQYF. CDR3 nucleotides: TGTGCCAGCAGCTTAGATCAGGGCGCTTGGGAGACCCAGTACTTC.

The chain joins TRBV19 to TRBJ1-5; D might be TRBD1 (6 bases). Germline values: CDR1 LNHDA, CDR2 SQIVND (reference sequence). This CDR3 has 13 amino acids. V gave up 8 bases and J gave up 2 bases, with 10 bases separating them. The CDR3 reads CASYREGNQPQHF. DNA of the CDR3: TGTGCCAGTTACAGGGAAGGCAATCAGCCCCAGCATTTT.

The chain employs TRBV4-2 and TRBJ1-3, with 7 nucleotides matching TRBD1. V trimming: 0 bases; J trimming: 0 bases; junction bases outside the gene matches: 8. Germline CDR1 is LGHNA and CDR2 is YNFKEQ. The CDR3 spans 18 residues. The CDR3 DNA reads TGTGCCAGCAGCCAAGAAGAATACAGGGGAACCTCTGGAAACACCATATATTTT. Residues: CASSQEEYRGTSGNTIYF.

The V call is TRBV27, the J call TRBJ1-1, with D hard to call. Trimming removed 5 bases from V and 0 bases from J, with 10 bases in between. From germline, CDR1 is MNHEY and CDR2 SMNVEV (reference sequence). This CDR3 has 14 residues. DNA for the CDR3: TGTGCCAGCAGTCCGGAGCCCTTGAACACTGAAGCTTTCTTT. Translated: CASSPEPLNTEAFF.

The rearrangement links TRBV9 to TRBJ1-4; D unresolved. The ends were cut back, 6 bases at V and 8 bases at J, with 14 bases in the middle. The CDR3 has 13 amino acids. Germline CDR1 reads SGDLS; CDR2 reads YYNGEE. Written as DNA, the CDR3 is TGTGCCAGCATCCCTGGTAGGGAGGAAAAACTGTTTTTT. It is translated as CASIPGREEKLFF.

CDR3: CASSEVRIPPGTEAFF. The CDR3 coding sequence is TGTGCCAGCAGTGAAGTCCGGATTCCCCCGGGGACTGAAGCTTTCTTT. The chain carries TRBV6-1 and TRBJ1-1; D is unclear. Germline lookup yields CDR1 MNHNS and CDR2 SASEGT. This CDR3 has 16 amino acids. Trimming removed 1 base at V and 5 bases at J, with 17 bases between.

The chain carries TRBV6-1 and TRBJ2-3; D uncertain. The CDR3 runs to 13 residues. The germline V and J ends were trimmed by 1 base and 2 bases, with 4 bases remaining between them. CDR1 and CDR2 from the germline V gene are MNHNS and SASEGT. For the CDR3, the DNA is TGTGCCAGCAGTGAAGTACTCACAGATACGCAGTATTTT. Protein sequence: CASSEVLTDTQYF.

CDR3 sequence: CASSYQGARNSPLHF. The CDR3 DNA reads TGTGCCAGCAGTTACCAGGGGGCGCGGAATTCACCCCTCCACTTT. The chain has TRBV6-5 and TRBJ1-6, with 8 bases matching TRBD1. Looked up from germline, CDR1 is MNHEY and CDR2 is SVGAGI. Trimming removed 2 bases from V and 7 bases from J; junction bases left unmatched: 4. The CDR3 totals 15 residues.

This clone was picked up a small number of times. The chain employs TRBV5-6 and TRBJ1-1; possibly TRBD1 for D (5 bases). This CDR3 comprises 14 residues. Trimming removed 4 bases at V and 2 bases at J, with 12 bases between. The germline V gene has CDR1 SGHDT and CDR2 YYEEEE. The CDR3: CASSPLTDNTEAFF. The CDR3 coding sequence is TGTGCCAGCAGCCCCTTGACAGACAACACTGAAGCTTTCTTT.

The chain recombines TRBV10-3 with TRBJ1-1; 7 bases map to TRBD1. The CDR3 contains 17 residues. The V segment lost 0 bases and the J segment 4 bases; nucleotides outside the gene matches: 11. From germline, CDR1 is ENHRY and CDR2 SYGVKD. The CDR3 protein is CAISESRLGGRGTEAFF. The CDR3 coding sequence is TGTGCCATCAGTGAGTCGAGGCTAGGGGGCCGGGGCACTGAAGCTTTCTTT.

This clone showed up just a few times. The rearrangement links TRBV27 to TRBJ2-7; TRBD2 matches 11 bases. After removal of 4 bases from V and 2 bases from J, the junction contained 7 bases not matched to a gene. Germline loops: CDR1 MNHEY, CDR2 SMNVEV (reference sequence). The CDR3 loop spans 16 amino acids. Here the CDR3 DNA reads TGTGCCAGCAGTTCCCTAGCGGGAGGCCTCACCTACGAGCAGTACTTC. This translates into CASSSLAGGLTYEQYF.

A few counts support this clone. The chain recombines TRBV7-2 with TRBJ2-4, with 12 bases lining up with TRBD2. The CDR3 contains 19 residues. Per germline, CDR1 SGHTA and CDR2 FQGNSA. J was trimmed by 2 bases and V by 1 base; bases with no gene match: 9. The CDR3 DNA sequence: TGTGCCAGCAGCTTAGAGGCTAGCGGGAGGGCAGGGACCAAAAACATTCAGTACTTC. Its protein product is CASSLEASGRAGTKNIQYF.

A few counts support this clone. The CDR3 sequence is CAWRLTSRTGEAFF. CDR3 DNA sequence: TGTGCCTGGAGGCTGACCTCGCGGACAGGAGAAGCTTTCTTT. V and J are TRBV30 and TRBJ1-1, with 7 bases lining up with TRBD1. In germline, CDR1 is GTSNPN, CDR2 SVGIG (reference sequence). CDR3 length: 14 amino acids. Trimming removed 3 bases from V and 8 bases from J; junction bases left unmatched: 12.

The J gene is TRBJ1-6, the V gene TRBV2; TRBD1 matches 9 bases. CDR1 and CDR2 (germline): SNHLY, FYNNEI. CDR3 length: 14 residues. Germline trimming cut 4 bases from V and 7 bases from J; bases unmatched to any gene: 2. Here the CDR3 reads CASSAGTGNSPLHF. In nucleotides, the CDR3 is TGTGCCAGCAGTGCCGGGACAGGGAATTCACCCCTCCACTTT.

This clone was seen a few times. This chain joins TRBV5-1 and TRBJ1-1, with D perhaps TRBD1 (5 bases). The CDR3 totals 14 residues. The germline V gene encodes CDR1 SGHRS and CDR2 YFSETQ. The V gene lost 3 bases and the J gene lost 1 base, with 10 bases spanning the gap. The CDR3: CASSSLGGNTEAFF. CDR3 nucleotides: TGCGCCAGCAGCTCCTTGGGGGGGAACACTGAAGCTTTCTTT.

This rearrangement joins TRBV10-3 to TRBJ1-2, with D tentatively TRBD1 (5 bases). CDR3 length: 11 amino acids. CDR1 ENHRY and CDR2 SYGVKD come from the germline V gene. V lost 2 bases, J lost 11 bases, and 9 bases lay in between. Written as DNA, the CDR3 is TGTGCCATCAGTGAGGGGGGGGTTTACACCTTC. This encodes CAISEGGVYTF.

The J gene is TRBJ1-6, the V gene TRBV7-3; 7 bases are a match to TRBD1. Germline V gene data show CDR1 as SGHTA and CDR2 as FQGTGA. Trimming at V came to 2 bases and at J to 8 bases, leaving 6 bases not matched to a gene. CDR3 length: 15 amino acids. DNA of the CDR3: TGTGCCAGCAGCTTAGTGGGGGACAGAGATTCACCCCTCCACTTT. Translating gives CASSLVGDRDSPLHF.

The chain has TRBV28 and TRBJ1-3; TRBD1 is a possible D gene (6 bases). The CDR3 has 16 residues. The V end was cut by 6 bases, the J end by 4 bases, with 19 bases between. The germline gives CDR1 MDHEN, CDR2 SYDVKM. CDR3 DNA: TGTGCCAGCAGGGGAGGCGGGGGGCATGCCGGAAACACCATATATTTT. This gives the protein CASRGGGGHAGNTIYF.

V is TRBV10-3 and J is TRBJ2-7; no clear D. This CDR3 is built from 15 residues. CDR1 and CDR2 (germline): ENHRY, SYGVKD. V dropped 0 bases and J dropped 5 bases, with 14 bases sitting between them. In DNA, the CDR3 is TGTGCCATCAGTGAGTCGACTCTGGATGGTCACGAGCAGTACTTC. It encodes CAISESTLDGHEQYF.